What follows describes a single T cell receptor (beta chain). This sample is drawn from a study of shared clonotypes between healthy human individuals. About the study: Per donor, CD8 memory used one plate, CD8 naive used two, CD4 memory used three and CD4 naive used three.

Under the authors' procedure: With immunoSEQ giving junction-only sequences and no quality scores, filtering differed. The protocol was immunoSEQ multiplex PCR, while the TCRdb copy is restricted to in-frame clones and leaves out a portion. That table is the source of V, J and clone size, and D and trimming were worked out from the DNA. This table holds more than 2 million clones, more than 90% found once. This CDR3 has 14 residues. Germline assignment: CDR1 MNHNY and CDR2 SVGAGI (reference sequence). With 0 bases removed from V and 4 bases from J, the gap between germline ends came to 4 bases. The clonotype was recovered from a man aged 18 to 29 in good health. Source material: naive CD4+ T cells sorted from blood. Subset denoted: CD45RA+ positively selected. V is TRBV6-6 and J is TRBJ2-6; the D is unclear. The CDR3: CASSYSPGANVLTF. CDR3 coding DNA: TGTGCCAGCAGTTACTCTCCCGGGGCCAACGTCCTGACTTTC.